The next 3 T cell receptor beta chains were all read from a single sample in a study of T cell changes during pregnancy in multiple sclerosis. The repertoire was sequenced with immunoSEQ multiplex PCR; TCRdb's copy has only in-frame clones and lacks some. This table holds under 35,000 clones, roughly 92% found once. The material was CD4+ T cells from peripheral blood mononuclear cells, obtained in the first trimester of pregnancy. All receptors derive from a female donor with multiple sclerosis, enrolled in a pregnancy study.

In the case of this clone: Other DNA sequences in this sample translate to the same CDR3. V gene TRBV18 combines with J gene TRBJ1-1; D gene uncertain. From germline, CDR1 is KGHSH and CDR2 LQKENI. This CDR3 is 15 amino acids long. Trimming shortened V by 6 bases and J by 3 bases, and 17 bases separated the two germline ends. The CDR3 sequence: CASSPRAGLDTEAFF. The CDR3 nucleotides are TGTGCCAGCTCCCCCCGGGCGGGGTTGGACACTGAAGCTTTCTTT.

The chain uses TRBV6-1 and TRBJ1-2; no definite D call. CDR1 and CDR2 from the germline V gene are MNHNS and SASEGT. V was shortened by 2 bases and J by 6 bases, with 10 bases between the two germline ends. The CDR3 runs to 13 residues. Here the CDR3 reads CASSELSVDGYTF. The DNA for the CDR3 is TGTGCCAGCAGTGAACTGTCGGTGGATGGCTACACCTTC.

The gene calls are TRBV30 and TRBJ1-1, with D maybe TRBD1 (5 bases). This CDR3 has 13 amino acids. Germline values: CDR1 GTSNPN, CDR2 SVGIG (reference sequence). V was shortened by 4 bases and J by 4 bases, with 13 bases between the two germline ends. CDR3 coding DNA: TGTGCCTGGATCACTGACAGTCTCACTGAAGCTTTCTTT. Protein: CAWITDSLTEAFF. Filled out from reference TRBV30 and TRBJ1-1, the complete variable domain reads SQTIHQWPATLVQPVGSPLSLECTVEGTSNPNLYWYRQAAGRGLQLLFYSVGIGQISSEVPQNLSASRPQDRQFILSSKKLLLSDSGFYLCAWITDSLTEAFFGQGTRLTVV.